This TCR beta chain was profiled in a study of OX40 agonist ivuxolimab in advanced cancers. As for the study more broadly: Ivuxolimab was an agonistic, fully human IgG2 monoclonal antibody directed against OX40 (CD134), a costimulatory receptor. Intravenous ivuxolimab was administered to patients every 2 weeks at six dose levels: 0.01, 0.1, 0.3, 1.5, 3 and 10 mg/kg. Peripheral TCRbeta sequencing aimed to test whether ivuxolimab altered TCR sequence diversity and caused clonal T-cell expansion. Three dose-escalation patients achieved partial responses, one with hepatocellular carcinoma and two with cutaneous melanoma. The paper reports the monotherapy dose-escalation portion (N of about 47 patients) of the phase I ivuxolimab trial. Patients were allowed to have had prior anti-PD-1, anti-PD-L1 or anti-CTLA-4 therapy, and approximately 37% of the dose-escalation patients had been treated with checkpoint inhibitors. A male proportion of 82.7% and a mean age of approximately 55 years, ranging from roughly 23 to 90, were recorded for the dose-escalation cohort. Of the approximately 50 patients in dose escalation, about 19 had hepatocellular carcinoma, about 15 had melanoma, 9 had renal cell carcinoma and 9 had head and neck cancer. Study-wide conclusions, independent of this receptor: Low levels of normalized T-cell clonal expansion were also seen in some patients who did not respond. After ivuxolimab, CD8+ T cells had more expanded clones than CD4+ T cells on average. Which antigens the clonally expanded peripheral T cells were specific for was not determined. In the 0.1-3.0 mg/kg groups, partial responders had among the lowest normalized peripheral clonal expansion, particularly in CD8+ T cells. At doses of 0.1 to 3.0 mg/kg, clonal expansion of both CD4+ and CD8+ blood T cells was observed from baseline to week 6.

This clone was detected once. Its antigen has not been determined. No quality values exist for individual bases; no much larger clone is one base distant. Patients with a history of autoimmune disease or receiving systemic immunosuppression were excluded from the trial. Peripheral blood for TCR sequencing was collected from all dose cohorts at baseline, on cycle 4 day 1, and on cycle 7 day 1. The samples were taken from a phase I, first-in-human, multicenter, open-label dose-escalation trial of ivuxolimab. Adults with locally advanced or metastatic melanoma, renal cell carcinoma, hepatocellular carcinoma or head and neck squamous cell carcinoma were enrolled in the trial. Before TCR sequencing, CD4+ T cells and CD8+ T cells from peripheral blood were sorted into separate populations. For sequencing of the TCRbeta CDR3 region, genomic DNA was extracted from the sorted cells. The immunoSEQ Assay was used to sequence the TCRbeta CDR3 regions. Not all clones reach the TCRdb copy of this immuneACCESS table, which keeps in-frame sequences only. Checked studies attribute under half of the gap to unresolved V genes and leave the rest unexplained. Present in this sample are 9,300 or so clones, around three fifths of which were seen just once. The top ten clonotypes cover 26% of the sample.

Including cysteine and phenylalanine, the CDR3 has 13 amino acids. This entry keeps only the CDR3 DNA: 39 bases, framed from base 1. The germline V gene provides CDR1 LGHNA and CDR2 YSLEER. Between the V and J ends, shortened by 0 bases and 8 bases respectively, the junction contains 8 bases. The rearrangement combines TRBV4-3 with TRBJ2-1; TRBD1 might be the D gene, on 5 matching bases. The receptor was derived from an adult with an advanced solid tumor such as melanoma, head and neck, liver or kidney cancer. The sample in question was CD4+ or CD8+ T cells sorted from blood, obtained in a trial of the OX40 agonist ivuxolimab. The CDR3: CASSQDRGYEQFF. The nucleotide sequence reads TGCGCCAGCAGCCAAGATAGGGGCTATGAGCAGTTCTTC.